Listed below are T cell receptor beta chains from one sample, sequenced in a study of Ad26.COV2.S vaccination and SARS-CoV-2 variants. The repertoire was sequenced with immunoSEQ multiplex PCR; TCRdb's copy has only in-frame clones and lacks some. The sample has fewer than 600,000 clones, 70% to 90% seen once; the top ten hold around 1.8%. The sequences come from peripheral blood, collected in a trial of Ad26.COV2.S vaccine versus placebo. The receptors derive from a person between 18 and 59 years old who received the Ad26.COV2.S COVID-19 vaccine or a placebo. Each CDR3 is given with its conserved first and last residue. A D gene is named only where the DNA matches it firmly.

>11|TRBV2|TRBJ2-1|.
CASRDYNEQFF
>15|TRBV2|TRBJ2-7|.
CASSVSGTENYEQYF
>17|TRBV5-1|TRBJ1-1|TRBD1
CASSLGTGGVWNTEAFF
>13|TRBV15|TRBJ1-1|TRBD1
CATSHDRVAEAFF
>16|TRBV7-9|TRBJ2-1|.
CASSPRTWSSYNEQFF
>13|TRBV18|TRBJ1-4|.
CASSQVGNEKLFF
>14|TRBV3-1/TRBV3-2|TRBJ2-2|.
CASSALLVTGELFF
>13|TRBV19|TRBJ1-2|TRBD1
CASSIGQGYGYTF
>14|TRBV7-9|TRBJ2-1|TRBD1
CASSLRTGWDEQFF
>15|TRBV2|TRBJ2-7|TRBD2
CASRGPSGGSYEQYF
>14|TRBV7-2|TRBJ2-2|.
CASRNDYDTGELFF
>14|TRBV20-1|TRBJ2-1|.
CSASRGSSYNEQFF
>15|TRBV5-1|TRBJ2-5|TRBD2
CASRLSGRGRETQYF
>15|TRBV7-9|TRBJ2-3|TRBD1
CASSQTGGWMDTQYF
>15|TRBV28|TRBJ2-3|.
CASSLWAGLSDTQYF
>19|TRBV18|TRBJ2-3|TRBD2
CASSPPRRTSGRAVDTQYF
>13|TRBV29-1|TRBJ1-1|.
CSVVGGEATEAFF
>13|TRBV12-3/TRBV12-4|TRBJ1-5|.
CASSLGGGQPQHF
>16|TRBV24-1|TRBJ2-1|TRBD1
CATSDPDRAGYNEQFF
>13|TRBV2|TRBJ1-3|.
CASSEQEGNTIYF
>15|TRBV7-9|TRBJ2-7|TRBD1
CASSLSVDRVDEQYF
>14|TRBV6-5|TRBJ2-7|.
CASRDRLSSYEQYF
>12|TRBV18|TRBJ2-7|TRBD1
CASSGQGGWQYF
>13|TRBV6-5|TRBJ1-2|.
CASSPIRESGYTF
>16|TRBV6-5|TRBJ2-7|.
CASSYARHKDTYEQYF
>16|TRBV14|TRBJ1-1|TRBD1
CASSQDLGTGNTEAFF
>16|TRBV18|TRBJ1-6|.
CASSQLQGKKNSPLHF
>13|TRBV7-2|TRBJ1-6|.
CASSRRVDSPLHF
>15|TRBV6-5|TRBJ1-4|.
CASSYRDLNDEKLFF
>14|TRBV11-2|TRBJ1-2|.
CASSFGDWGYGYTF
>11|TRBV28|TRBJ1-4|.
CASSFAEKLFF
>14|TRBV7-9|TRBJ2-7|TRBD1
CASSLQGVEYEQYF
>14|TRBV3-1/TRBV3-2|TRBJ1-6|.
CASSQVQTNSPLHF
>15|TRBV5-6|TRBJ2-5|TRBD1
CASSFTGGPSETQYF
>16|TRBV5-1|TRBJ2-7|TRBD2
CASSLAKTSGTYEQYF
>16|TRBV6-1|TRBJ2-7|.
CASSDPQGKISYEQYF
>13|TRBV7-2|TRBJ1-3|.
CASSLAERNTIYF
>15|TRBV15|TRBJ2-1|TRBD2
CATSRDVAGVDEQFF
>12|TRBV30|TRBJ1-2|.
CAGRSGNYGYTF
>16|TRBV4-1|TRBJ2-5|.
CASSLRAGGQQETQYF
>15|TRBV7-2|TRBJ2-5|TRBD1
CASSLWGQYQETQYF
>15|TRBV6-6|TRBJ2-3|.
CASSLFQRGTDTQYF
>13|TRBV10-3|TRBJ2-3|.
CAISVNVADTQYF
>14|TRBV6-4|TRBJ2-1|.
CASSDSEVHNEQFF
>15|TRBV19|TRBJ2-7|TRBD1
CASSIRTGVPYEQYF
>19|TRBV18|TRBJ2-1|.
CASSPPISPWTVSYNEQFF
>15|TRBV9|TRBJ2-5|TRBD2
CASSVSGGYQETQYF
>17|TRBV10-1|TRBJ2-3|TRBD2
CASSEWTSGTSTDTQYF
>11|TRBV29-1|TRBJ1-1|.
CSVGGRTEAFF
>11|TRBV20-1|TRBJ1-2|.
CSSIEGNGYTF
>16|TRBV4-2|TRBJ1-1|.
CASSQDSGRLNTEAFF
>15|TRBV2|TRBJ2-5|.
CASSSGTGPQETQYF
>11|TRBV20-1|TRBJ1-2|.
CSASLRRGYTF